Listed below are T cell receptor beta chains from one sample, sequenced in a study of OX40 agonist ivuxolimab in advanced cancers. Only in-frame clones appear in the TCRdb table, and some are missing; sequencing was by immunoSEQ multiplex PCR. The sample has some 32,000 clones; roughly 84% are singletons. The source material was CD4+ or CD8+ T cells sorted from blood, sampled in a trial of the OX40 agonist ivuxolimab. Receptors were obtained from an adult with an advanced solid tumor such as melanoma, head and neck, liver or kidney cancer. Both conserved end residues are part of each CDR3. A D gene is named only where the DNA matches it firmly. Rows give clone size only sometimes, using once, few, many, or a class for an expanded clone.

>.|.|TRBV10-3|TRBJ1-3
CAISDLGQRTGNTIYF
TGTGCCATCAGTGATCTCGGACAGCGGACTGGAAACACCATATATTTT
>.|.|TRBV4-2|TRBJ2-7
CASRMTAEYEQYF
TGTGCCAGCAGAATGACAGCGGAGTACGAGCAGTACTTC
>.|.|TRBV27|TRBJ2-1
CASSPVGDSYNEQFF
TGTGCCAGCAGTCCGGTGGGCGACTCCTACAATGAGCAGTTCTTC
>.|.|TRBV5-4|TRBJ2-7
CASSLAGANYEQYF
TGTGCCAGCAGCTTGGCGGGGGCCAACTACGAGCAGTACTTC
>.|.|TRBV5-5|TRBJ1-1
CASSLEVGRRITEAFF
TGTGCCAGCAGCTTGGAGGTGGGTAGAAGAATCACTGAAGCTTTCTTT
>.|TRBD2|TRBV27|TRBJ2-5
CASSLGGVETQYF
TGTGCCAGCAGTTTGGGGGGGGTCGAGACCCAGTACTTC
>.|.|TRBV28|TRBJ2-1
CASSLKGASYNEQFF
TGTGCCAGCAGTTTAAAAGGGGCCTCCTACAATGAGCAGTTCTTC
>.|TRBD1|TRBV6-5|TRBJ2-7
CASSYSGTGGIYEQYF
TGTGCCAGCAGTTACTCCGGGACAGGGGGCATCTACGAGCAGTACTTC
>.|TRBD1|TRBV30|TRBJ2-2
CAWSPGGQGAAGELFF
TGTGCCTGGAGCCCAGGGGGACAGGGGGCGGCCGGGGAGCTGTTTTTT
>.|TRBD2|TRBV9|TRBJ2-3
CASSTLAGASWDTQYF
TGTGCCAGCAGCACACTAGCGGGGGCCTCCTGGGATACGCAGTATTTT
>.|TRBD2|TRBV4-3|TRBJ2-7
CASSQGSGGAGYEQYF
TGCGCCAGCAGCCAGGGTAGCGGGGGGGCTGGCTACGAGCAGTACTTC
>.|.|TRBV27|TRBJ2-7
CASSLARSYEQYF
TGTGCCAGCAGTTTAGCCAGATCCTACGAGCAGTACTTC
>once|.|TRBV6-5|TRBJ1-2
CASSYVRGATGYTF
TGTGCCAGCAGTTACGTACGGGGGGCGACTGGCTACACCTTC
>.|TRBD1|TRBV7-9|TRBJ1-4
CASSQGQAFNEKLFF
TGTGCCAGCAGCCAGGGACAGGCTTTTAATGAAAAACTGTTTTTT
>.|.|TRBV5-4|TRBJ2-5
CASSYGTMRQETQYF
TGTGCCAGCAGCTATGGGACAATGCGGCAAGAGACCCAGTACTTC
>few|.|TRBV5-4|TRBJ2-2
CASTLDGTVNTGELFF
TGTGCCAGCACTCTTGATGGGACGGTGAACACCGGGGAGCTGTTTTTT
>.|TRBD1|TRBV30|TRBJ1-5
CAWQQGGQPQHF
TGTGCCTGGCAACAGGGGGGACAGCCCCAGCATTTT
>.|.|TRBV27|TRBJ1-1
CASSVSANTEAFF
TGTGCCAGCAGTGTTTCGGCGAACACTGAAGCTTTCTTT
>.|.|TRBV6-1|TRBJ1-4
CASSVRPDATNEKLFF
TGTGCCAGCAGTGTCCGCCCAGATGCAACTAATGAAAAACTGTTTTTT
>.|.|TRBV11-3|TRBJ1-1
CASSYNQGSEAFF
TGTGCCAGCAGCTATAATCAGGGGTCTGAAGCTTTCTTT
>.|.|TRBV12-2|TRBJ2-2
CASRPRTRNTGELFF
TGTGCAAGTCGCCCCCGGACTAGAAACACCGGGGAGCTGTTTTTT
>.|.|TRBV27|TRBJ1-3
CASAPSGFSGNTIYF
TGTGCCAGCGCCCCCAGCGGATTCTCTGGAAACACCATATATTTT
>once|.|TRBV21-1|TRBJ1-4
CASSSGDSATNEKLFF
TGTGCCAGCAGCAGCGGGGACAGTGCAACTAATGAAAAACTGTTTTTT
>.|.|TRBV27|TRBJ2-1
CASTSMGTYNEQFF
TGTGCCAGCACCTCAATGGGAACCTACAATGAGCAGTTCTTC
>.|.|TRBV6-5|TRBJ2-7
CASSSGAHEQYF
TGTGCCAGCAGCTCAGGGGCCCACGAGCAGTACTTC
>.|TRBD2|TRBV27|TRBJ2-7
CASSSGGRQEQYF
TGTGCCAGCAGTTCGGGCGGGAGACAGGAGCAGTACTTC
>.|.|TRBV4-3|TRBJ1-5
CASSQGLGSNQPQHF
TGCGCCAGCAGCCAAGGTTTGGGTAGCAATCAGCCCCAGCATTTT
>.|.|TRBV29-1|TRBJ1-3
CSVGPSSGNTIYF
TGCAGCGTTGGACCGAGCTCTGGAAACACCATATATTTT
>.|.|TRBV28|TRBJ1-1
CASRPTRHTEAFF
TGTGCCAGCAGGCCGACACGACACACTGAAGCTTTCTTT
>.|.|TRBV7-6|TRBJ2-7
CASSLEGTSYEQYF
TGTGCCAGCAGCTTAGAGGGCACTTCCTACGAGCAGTACTTC
>.|TRBD2|TRBV2|TRBJ2-1
CASSEYRLAGSSYNEQFF
TGTGCCAGCAGTGAATACCGACTAGCGGGGAGCTCCTACAATGAGCAGTTCTTC
>.|.|TRBV27|TRBJ1-5
CASSLLGFGNQPQHF
TGTGCCAGCAGTTTATTGGGATTTGGCAATCAGCCCCAGCATTTT
>.|.|TRBV7-9|TRBJ2-2
CASSTARNTGELFF
TGTGCCAGCAGTACCGCCAGGAACACCGGGGAGCTGTTTTTT
>once|.|TRBV28|TRBJ2-7
CASNIGAAYEQYF
TGTGCCAGCAACATCGGGGCGGCCTACGAGCAGTACTTC
>.|.|TRBV5-8|TRBJ2-5
CASSSPRIQETQYF
TGTGCCAGCAGCTCCCCCCGTATCCAAGAGACCCAGTACTTC
>.|.|TRBV5-6|TRBJ1-4
CASSQDSDEKLFF
TGTGCCAGCAGCCAGGACAGTGATGAAAAACTGTTTTTT
>.|.|TRBV10-2|TRBJ2-1
CASNDRDNEQFF
TGCGCCAGCAATGACAGAGACAATGAGCAGTTCTTC
>.|TRBD1|TRBV4-1|TRBJ2-7
CASSQATGVHEQYF
TGCGCCAGCAGCCAAGCAACAGGGGTACACGAGCAGTACTTC
>.|TRBD2|TRBV27|TRBJ2-7
CASSPGLAGFYEQYF
TGTGCCAGCAGTCCTGGACTAGCGGGTTTTTACGAGCAGTACTTC
>.|.|TRBV4-3|TRBJ1-2
CASSQERQMLAYGYTF
TGCGCCAGCAGCCAAGAGAGACAGATGCTAGCCTATGGCTACACCTTC